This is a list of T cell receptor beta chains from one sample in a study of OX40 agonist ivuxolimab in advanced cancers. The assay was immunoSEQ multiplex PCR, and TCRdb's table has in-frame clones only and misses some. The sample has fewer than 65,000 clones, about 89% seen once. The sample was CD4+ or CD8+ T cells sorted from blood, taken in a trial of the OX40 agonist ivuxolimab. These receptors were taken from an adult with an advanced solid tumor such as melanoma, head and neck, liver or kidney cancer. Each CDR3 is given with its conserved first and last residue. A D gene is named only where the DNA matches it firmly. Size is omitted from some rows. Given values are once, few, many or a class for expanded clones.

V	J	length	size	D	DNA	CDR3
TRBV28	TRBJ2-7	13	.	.	TGTGCCAGCACCGACTGGGGCTCCTACGAGCAGTACTTC	CASTDWGSYEQYF
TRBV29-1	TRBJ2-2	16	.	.	TGCAGCGTTGGGACAGAGATTGGCATTTCCACCGGGGAGCTGTTTTTT	CSVGTEIGISTGELFF
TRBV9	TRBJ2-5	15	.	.	TGTGCCAGCAGCCACGACGGACTCAACCAAGAGACCCAGTACTTC	CASSHDGLNQETQYF
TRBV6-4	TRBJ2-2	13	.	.	TGTGCCAGCAGTGACTCGACAACCGGGGAGCTGTTTTTT	CASSDSTTGELFF
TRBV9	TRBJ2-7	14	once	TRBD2	TGTGCCAGCAGCGTAGCGGGAGGAAACTACGAGCAGTACTTC	CASSVAGGNYEQYF
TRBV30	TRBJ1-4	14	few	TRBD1	TGTGCCTGGAGTCGGGACAGACTCACTGAAAAACTGTTTTTT	CAWSRDRLTEKLFF
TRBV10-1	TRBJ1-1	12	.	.	TGCGCCAGCAGTGCGGGGAACACTGAAGCTTTCTTT	CASSAGNTEAFF
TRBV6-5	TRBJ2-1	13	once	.	TGTGCCAGCAGTTACGAGGGGGGACTGGAACAGTTCTTC	CASSYEGGLEQFF
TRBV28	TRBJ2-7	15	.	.	TGTGCCAGCAGTTTCTTGGGGCAGGCGCTCGACGAGCAGTACTTC	CASSFLGQALDEQYF
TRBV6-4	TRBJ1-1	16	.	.	TGTGCCAGCAGTGGGTCAAGAAAGGTGGGAGACACTGAAGCTTTCTTT	CASSGSRKVGDTEAFF
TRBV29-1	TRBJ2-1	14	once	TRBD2	TGCAGTCAAGGACTAGCGGACTCCTACAATGAGCAGTTCTTC	CSQGLADSYNEQFF
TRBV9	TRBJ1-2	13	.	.	TGTGCCAGCAGCGTAGGGGGGACTTTTGGCTACACCTTC	CASSVGGTFGYTF
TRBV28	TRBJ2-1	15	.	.	TGTGCCACCAACTCCGGGACACCATCCTACAATGAGCAGTTCTTC	CATNSGTPSYNEQFF
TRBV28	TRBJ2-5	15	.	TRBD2	TGTGCCAGCATCCGCCGCGGGGAGGGAGGAGAGACCCAGTACTTC	CASIRRGEGGETQYF
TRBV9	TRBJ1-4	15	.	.	TGTGCCAGCAGCAACCAGGACAGTCCTAATGAAAAACTGTTTTTT	CASSNQDSPNEKLFF
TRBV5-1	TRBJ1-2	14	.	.	TGCGCCAGCAGACCGTGGGACTCCGGGTATGGCTACACCTTC	CASRPWDSGYGYTF
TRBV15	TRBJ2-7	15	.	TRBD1	TGTGCCACGAGGGACAGGGCAGCAAGTTCCTACGAGCAGTACTTC	CATRDRAASSYEQYF
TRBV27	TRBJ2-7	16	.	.	TGTGCCAGCAGTCCCAGTGGAGGGGAGCTTTCCTACGAGCAGTACTTC	CASSPSGGELSYEQYF
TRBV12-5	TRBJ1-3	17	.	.	TGTGCTAGTGGTTTGGGGCGAAGATGGAGCTCTGGAAACACCATATATTTT	CASGLGRRWSSGNTIYF
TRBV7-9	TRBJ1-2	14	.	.	TGTGCCAGCAGGGGGCACAGACCGCTCTATGGCTACACCTTC	CASRGHRPLYGYTF
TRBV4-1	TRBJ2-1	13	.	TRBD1	TGCGCCAGCAGCCAAGGGACAGGGAATGAGCAGTTCTTC	CASSQGTGNEQFF
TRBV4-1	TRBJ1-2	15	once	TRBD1	TGCGCCAGCAGCCAAACAGGGGGCCTGACCTATGGCTACACCTTC	CASSQTGGLTYGYTF
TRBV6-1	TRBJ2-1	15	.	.	TGTGCCAGCAGTGAGGACAGTAGCTCCTACAATGAGCAGTTCTTC	CASSEDSSSYNEQFF
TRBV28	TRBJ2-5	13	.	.	TGTGCCCTTGGCGCGATCCGAAGCGAGACCCAGTACTTC	CALGAIRSETQYF
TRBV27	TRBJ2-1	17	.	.	TGTGCCAGCAGTTTACCAACTGGCGGGGACTCCTACAATGAGCAGTTCTTC	CASSLPTGGDSYNEQFF
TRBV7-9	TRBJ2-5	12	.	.	TGTGCCAGCAGCGACCTCACGGCGACCCAGTACTTC	CASSDLTATQYF
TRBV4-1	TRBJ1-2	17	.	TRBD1	TGCGCCAGCAGCCAAGATGCTCCGGGACAGGGGGCTACTGGCTACACCTTC	CASSQDAPGQGATGYTF
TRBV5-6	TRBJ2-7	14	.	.	TGTGCCAGCAGCCATGGACAGTGGGCTTACGAGCAGTACTTC	CASSHGQWAYEQYF
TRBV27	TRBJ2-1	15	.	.	TGTGCCAGCACCCCAGCAGGGTCCCCTAGCAATGAGCAGTTCTTC	CASTPAGSPSNEQFF
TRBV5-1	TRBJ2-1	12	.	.	TGCGCCAGCAGGGGGGGTTCGGGCCAGCAGTTCTTC	CASRGGSGQQFF
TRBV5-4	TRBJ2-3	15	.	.	TGTGCCAGCCTTTTAGGTGGGGGAGGAACAGATACGCAGTATTTT	CASLLGGGGTDTQYF
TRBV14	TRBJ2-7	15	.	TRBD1	TGTGCCAGCAGCCAAGATGCGGGACAGGCCTACGAGCAGTACTTC	CASSQDAGQAYEQYF
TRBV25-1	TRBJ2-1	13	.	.	TGTGCCAGCAGCCGGAGGGGGCCGAGTGAGCAGTTCTTC	CASSRRGPSEQFF
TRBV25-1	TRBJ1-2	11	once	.	TGTGCCAGCAGGGCAACAGGCGGCTACACCTTC	CASRATGGYTF
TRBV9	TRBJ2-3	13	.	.	TGTGCCAGCAGCTCAAGTATAGCAGATACGCAGTATTTT	CASSSSIADTQYF
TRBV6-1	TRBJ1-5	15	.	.	TGTGCCAGCAGTGGAGGCAGGGGAAGCAATCAGCCCCAGCATTTT	CASSGGRGSNQPQHF
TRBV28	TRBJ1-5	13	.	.	TGTGCCAGCAGTGACCCCGTCAATCAGCCCCAGCATTTT	CASSDPVNQPQHF
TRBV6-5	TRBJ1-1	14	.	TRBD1	TGTGCCAGCAGTCACCGGACAGGGGGCACTGAAGCTTTCTTT	CASSHRTGGTEAFF
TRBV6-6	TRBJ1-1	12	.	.	TGTGCCAGCAGTTACTCGAACACTGAAGCTTTCTTT	CASSYSNTEAFF
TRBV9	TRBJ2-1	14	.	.	TGTGCCAGCAGCGGGACACCCGATTACAATGAGCAGTTCTTC	CASSGTPDYNEQFF
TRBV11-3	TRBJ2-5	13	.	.	TGTGCCAGCAGCTTAGGACTGCAAGAGACCCAGTACTTC	CASSLGLQETQYF
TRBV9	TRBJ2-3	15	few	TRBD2	TGTGCCAGCAGCATTTTAGCGGGAGAGGCAGATACGCAGTATTTT	CASSILAGEADTQYF
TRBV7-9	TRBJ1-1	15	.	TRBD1	TGTGCCAGCAGCTCAGGGACAGGGGAAAACACTGAAGCTTTCTTT	CASSSGTGENTEAFF
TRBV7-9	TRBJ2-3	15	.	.	TGTGCCAGCAGCTTAGTCGGACAGCTTTCAGATACGCAGTATTTT	CASSLVGQLSDTQYF
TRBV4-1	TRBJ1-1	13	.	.	TGCGCCAGCAGCCAAGAGTCAGGGTCTGAAGCTTTCTTT	CASSQESGSEAFF
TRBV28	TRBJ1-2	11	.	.	TGTGCCAGCACCGGGTATGACGGCTACACCTTC	CASTGYDGYTF
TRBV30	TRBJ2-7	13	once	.	TGTGCCTGGAGTCCCTTGGAAGGTCTCACATGGGACTTC	CAWSPLEGLTWDF
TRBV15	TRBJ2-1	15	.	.	TGTGCCACCAGCCGAGATGGGGACTCCTACAATGAGCAGTTCTTC	CATSRDGDSYNEQFF
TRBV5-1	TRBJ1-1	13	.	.	TGCGCCAGCAGCCCTCGTCAGTACACTGAAGCTTTCTTT	CASSPRQYTEAFF
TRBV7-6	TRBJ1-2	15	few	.	TGTGCCAGCAGCTTAGGGGGCAGCTCTAACTATGGCTACACCTTC	CASSLGGSSNYGYTF
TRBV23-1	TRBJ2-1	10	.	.	TGCGCCAGCAATTACTTAGAGCAGTTCTTC	CASNYLEQFF
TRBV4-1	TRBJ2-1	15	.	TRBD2	TGCGCCAGCAGCCACCTAGCGGGGGGCTACAATGAGCAGTTCTTC	CASSHLAGGYNEQFF
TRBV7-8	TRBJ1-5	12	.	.	TGTGCCAGCAGCTTAGGGACTCAGCCCCAGCATTTT	CASSLGTQPQHF